A selection of T cell receptor beta chains follows, all from one sample in a study of T cell repertoires in cytomegalovirus infection. TCRdb reprocessed the reads with MiXCR, giving one entry per CDR3 protein. The sample lists about 440,000 distinct CDR3 sequences; approximately 31% were seen once. Input material: PBMCs. The receptor source for this set is a human donor in good health (CMV status not recorded). Some clones in this sample may be carry-over from other donors' samples. Each CDR3 is given with its conserved first and last residue. Some rows have no size entry. The others give once, few or many, or a class for an expanded clone.

>once|TRBV7-9|TRBJ1-2
CASSLGQGAQGYTF
>.|TRBV15|TRBJ1-6
CATSKEDRNNSPLHF
>few|TRBV5-1|TRBJ2-1
CASGNNEQFF
>few|TRBV7-8|TRBJ2-2
CASSFLGPDANTGELFF
>.|TRBV6-2/TRBV6-3|TRBJ1-2
CASSYSYRANYGYTF
>many|TRBV6-2/TRBV6-3|TRBJ1-6
CASNKKENSPLHF
>many|TRBV7-6|TRBJ2-2
CASGQNTGELFF
>.|TRBV4-1|TRBJ1-5
CASSQDVDASHNQPQHF
>few|TRBV6-6|TRBJ2-7
CASTHGPPGGYEQYF
>few|TRBV20-1|TRBJ1-2
CSASVFSYSNYGYTF
>.|TRBV9|TRBJ2-1
CVSSGGAGEEYNEQFF
>.|TRBV6-5|TRBJ2-1
CASSSSGNYNEQFF
>.|TRBV19|TRBJ2-1
CASSTNGGFDNEQFF
>few|TRBV10-2|TRBJ1-2
CASSESVQFYGYTF
>few|TRBV5-4|TRBJ1-1
CASSLISGDEAFF
>.|TRBV29-1|TRBJ1-6
CSAGQGDNSPLHF
>.|TRBV5-6|TRBJ1-2
CASSLPFQGQNYGYTF
>.|TRBV6-6|TRBJ2-2
CASSPTGLLTGELFF
>many|TRBV7-2|TRBJ2-7
CASRRGPSYEQYF
>few|TRBV7-6|TRBJ2-5
CASSLGTGRGFQETQYF
>.|TRBV28|TRBJ1-2
CASSFGAIPSDGYTF
>few|TRBV7-6|TRBJ1-1
CASSLPWGGGTEAFF
>once|TRBV6-8|TRBJ2-2
CASRGTGTNTGELFF
>many|TRBV7-2|TRBJ1-4
CASRLNSGTSEKLFF
>.|TRBV12-3/TRBV12-4|TRBJ1-2
CASSGDSGARSYTF
>.|TRBV18|TRBJ1-2
CASSPYGQGEGYTF
>.|TRBV19|TRBJ1-2
CASSTLGQLGGYTF
>.|TRBV4-1|TRBJ1-6
CAISQAGGYNSPLHF
>.|TRBV14|TRBJ2-2
CASSDGSRKSPNTGELFF
>.|TRBV10-3|TRBJ1-2
CAISGGVGYTF
>many|TRBV4-1|TRBJ1-1
CASSQGGQVPEAFF
>few|TRBV3-1|TRBJ2-5
CASSQGAGPRETQYF
>.|TRBV7-2|TRBJ1-3
CASSWAGDSGNTIYF
>many|TRBV6-1|TRBJ2-3
CASRFTGTGGDTQYF
>.|TRBV19|TRBJ1-5
CASSPPGVTQHF
>many|TRBV7-6|TRBJ2-7
CASSLPGTSGGYEQYF
>.|TRBV7-8|TRBJ1-2
CASSLGGQGALGYTF
>.|TRBV29-1|TRBJ2-3
CSVVSPKSTDTQYF
>many|TRBV7-3|TRBJ2-1
CASSPPDLYNEQFF
>many|TRBV7-2|TRBJ2-1
CASSSTGTGVRNEQFF
>.|TRBV6-1|TRBJ2-1
CASRGDRGYNEQFF
>.|TRBV6-6|TRBJ1-1
CASSYTPRGVNTEAFF
>few|TRBV7-9|TRBJ1-2
CASSLEQTLNGYTF
>.|TRBV4-2|TRBJ2-2
CPSSPDNTGELFF
>few|TRBV12-3/TRBV12-4|TRBJ1-3
CASSFEVSGNTIYF
>many|TRBV28|TRBJ2-5
CASSLGGFGTQYF
>many|TRBV6-2/TRBV6-3|TRBJ2-7
CASSYKSWDRETYEQYF
>.|TRBV7-3|TRBJ2-1
CASSPRGATFDGQFF
>many|TRBV6-2/TRBV6-3|TRBJ2-5
CASSYGLGGRETQYF
>.|TRBV6-5|TRBJ2-5
CASSSSLTGQDVQETQYF
>once|TRBV7-9|TRBJ2-5
CASSQQGNQYF
>.|TRBV12-3/TRBV12-4|TRBJ2-7
CASSVRGGSSYEQYF
>few|TRBV19|TRBJ1-2
CASSSRGSLYGYTF
>.|TRBV6-5|TRBJ2-1
CASGAGRFNEQFF
>.|TRBV5-1|TRBJ1-1
CASSLAQPRTEAFF
>few|TRBV12-3/TRBV12-4|TRBJ1-1
CASSPESGAFF
>few|TRBV11-1|TRBJ2-7
CASNDRGRSYEQYF
>few|TRBV6-6|TRBJ2-5
CASRETGVRETQYF
>few|TRBV12-3/TRBV12-4|TRBJ1-3
CASSPKGPKGRSGNTIYF